The present T cell receptor (beta chain) was sequenced within a study of T cell responses to AZD1222 COVID-19 vaccine. The germline V gene encodes CDR1 GTSNPN and CDR2 SVGIG (reference sequence). The CDR3 consists of 15 residues. Germline trimming cut 5 bases from V and 7 bases from J; bases unmatched to any gene: 13. TCRdb's copy holds only in-frame clones and misses some; the assay was immunoSEQ multiplex PCR. Of tens of thousands of clones in the sample, roughly 84% are singletons; the top ten hold 24%. The material was peripheral blood, obtained on day 0 of AZD1222 vaccination. This receptor was obtained from an adult in good health. The chain has TRBV30 and TRBJ2-3; TRBD2 matches 9 bases. CDR3 region: CAWAPFGGGANTQYF. CDR3 bases: TGTGCCTGGGCCCCATTCGGCGGGGGGGCAAATACGCAGTATTTT.